The clone carrying this TCR beta chain was seen many times. These data come from a study of glioma-infiltrating T cells. Whole-study context: Samples included WHO grade II oligodendrogliomas or astrocytomas and initial-diagnosis grade IV glioblastomas.

Amplification of TCR alpha and beta CDR3 regions from RNA used iRepertoire nested multiplex PCR. TCRdb re-analysed the multiplex PCR reads in MiXCR, keeping a single row per CDR3 protein. There are roughly 350,000 distinct CDR3 sequences in the sample; 41% occur only once, and around 12% lies in the top ten. The TCR sequence derives from a human donor with low-grade glioma or glioblastoma, undergoing nonglioma brain surgery, or in good health (not recorded which). Sample: glioma tissue, nonneoplastic brain tissue, or PBMCs (not recorded which).

Written as DNA, the CDR3 is TGTGCCAGCACCCTGGGGACATTGAACACCGGGGAGCTGTTTTTT. Protein product: CASTLGTLNTGELFF. V gene TRBV6-1 combines with J gene TRBJ2-2; possible D gene TRBD1, 6 bases. Germline V CDR1 and CDR2: MNHNS, SASEGT. The CDR3 covers 15 residues. V was cut by 7 bases and J by 1 base, with 13 bases left in between.